These 32 T cell receptor beta chains were all obtained from the same sample, sequenced in a study of blood T cell repertoires in COVID-19. The repertoire was sequenced with immunoSEQ multiplex PCR; TCRdb's copy has only in-frame clones and lacks some. The profile shows approximately 50,000 clones, around 85% of them singletons. Sequences were obtained from peripheral blood. These receptors were obtained from a man aged 60 to 69 with acute or convalescent COVID-19.

The rearrangement joins TRBV7-2 to TRBJ1-2; D unresolved. Germline lookup yields CDR1 SGHTA and CDR2 FQGNSA. The CDR3 extends over 14 amino acids. Trimming took off 9 bases at V and 4 bases at J, with 18 bases between the two ends. The CDR3 DNA follows: TGTGCCAGGGTGCGGAGGAAGAGAACCTATGGCTACACCTTC. It is translated as CARVRRKRTYGYTF.

This chain links TRBV29-1 with TRBJ2-5; 11 nucleotides match TRBD2. Germline CDR1 and CDR2: SQVTM and ANQGSEA. CDR3 size: 14 residues. With V trimmed by 6 bases and J by 4 bases, 7 bases remained unmatched. CDR3 bases: TGCAGCGTGGGACTAGCGGCTAGGCGAGAGACCCAGTACTTC. Translating gives CSVGLAARRETQYF.

This chain links TRBV2 with TRBJ2-2; 8 bases map to TRBD2. Germline V gene sequence: CDR1 SNHLY, CDR2 FYNNEI. V gave up 5 bases and J gave up 4 bases; unmatched junction bases: 3. CDR3 length equals 14 residues. The CDR3 DNA sequence: TGTGCCAGCAGTATTCTAGCGGGCACCGGGGAGCTGTTTTTT. Translation gives CASSILAGTGELFF.

V is TRBV3-1 (or the pseudogene TRBV3-2) and J is TRBJ2-3; 10 nucleotides match TRBD1. This CDR3 contains 15 residues. Germline-derived CDR1 and CDR2 are LGHDT and YNNKEL (reference sequence). The V segment lost 1 base and the J segment 8 bases; nucleotides outside the gene matches: 6. CDR3 amino acids: CASSQGTGGLGTQYF. The CDR3 coding sequence is TGTGCCAGCAGCCAAGGGACAGGGGGTCTTGGTACGCAGTATTTT.

The chain carries TRBV2 and TRBJ2-3; D not certain. V lost 0 bases, J lost 2 bases, and 6 bases lay in between. Looked up from germline, CDR1 is SNHLY and CDR2 is FYNNEI. The CDR3 sequence is 14 residues long. The CDR3 protein is CASSEAISTDTQYF. The CDR3 bases are TGTGCCAGCAGTGAAGCAATATCCACAGATACGCAGTATTTT.

DNA for the CDR3: TGTGCCAGCAGTGCTAGGAACAATGAGCAGTTCTTC. It is translated as CASSARNNEQFF. V is TRBV6-2 or TRBV6-3 and J is TRBJ2-1; D is uncertain. V was trimmed by 5 bases and J by 5 bases, leaving 7 bases between them. There are 12 residues in the CDR3. Per the germline V gene, CDR1 is MNHEY and CDR2 is SVGEGT.

The CDR3 here is CSVESLAGESYNEQFF. In nucleotides, the CDR3 is TGCAGCGTTGAAAGCCTAGCGGGAGAATCGTACAATGAGCAGTTCTTC. The chain has TRBV29-1 and TRBJ2-1; 10 bases fit TRBD2. Germline-derived CDR1 and CDR2 are SQVTM and ANQGSEA. This CDR3 has 16 amino acids. J gave up 4 bases and V 2 bases, and 8 bases lay outside the gene matches.

V and J are TRBV7-3 and TRBJ2-1; 10 bases match TRBD1. The V and J ends lost 4 bases and 4 bases, in that order; junction bases with no gene match: 4. There are 15 residues in the CDR3. Germline V gene data show CDR1 as SGHTA and CDR2 as FQGTGA. CDR3 sequence reads: CASSSTGGGYNEQFF. The CDR3 coding sequence is TGTGCCAGCAGCTCGACAGGGGGCGGGTACAATGAGCAGTTCTTC.

CDR3 in amino acids: CASSQEGSGRRDTQYF. The CDR3 DNA reads TGCGCCAGCAGCCAAGAGGGTAGCGGGAGGCGCGATACGCAGTATTTT. The genes are TRBV4-1 and TRBJ2-3, with 10 bases lining up with TRBD2. V trimming: 0 bases; J trimming: 6 bases; junction bases outside the gene matches: 6. Germline CDR1 reads MGHRA; CDR2 reads YSYEKL. This CDR3 contains 16 residues.

The chain recombines TRBV5-1 with TRBJ1-1; D is possibly TRBD1 (5 bases). V lost 4 bases and J 1 base, leaving 8 bases between the germline ends. The CDR3 totals 13 residues. Germline CDR1 is SGHRS and CDR2 is YFSETQ. In nucleotides, the CDR3 is TGCGCCAGCAGCACGGACACGAACACTGAAGCTTTCTTT. This translates into CASSTDTNTEAFF.

V and J are TRBV2 and TRBJ1-5; weak D call: TRBD1 (6 bases). Trimming took off 6 bases at V and 7 bases at J, with 16 bases between the two ends. Germline V lookup: CDR1 SNHLY, CDR2 FYNNEI. The CDR3 extends over 14 amino acids. The CDR3 loop is CASSRFPGEQPQHF. The CDR3 nucleotides are TGTGCCAGCAGCCGTTTCCCAGGGGAGCAGCCCCAGCATTTT.

The rearrangement uses TRBV21-1 and TRBJ1-4. TRBV21-1 is annotated as a pseudogene. CDR3 length equals 15 residues. The CDR3 nucleotides are TGTGCCAGCACCCTTCGGAGGCTCACTAATGAAAAACTGTTTTTT. It translates to CASTLRRLTNEKLFF.

The chain has TRBV5-5 and TRBJ2-7; D unclear. The ends were cut back, 7 bases at V and 6 bases at J, with 14 bases in the middle. Germline loops: CDR1 SGHKS, CDR2 YYEKEE (reference sequence). The CDR3 has 12 residues. The DNA of the CDR3 is TGTGCCAGCGATAACCCTTCGGGCGAGCAGTACTTC. Its translation is CASDNPSGEQYF.

This chain uses TRBV6-6 with TRBJ2-2; weak D call: TRBD1 (6 bases). The germline CDR1 and CDR2 sequences are MNHNY and SVGAGI (reference sequence). Trimming left V 7 bases short and J 2 bases short, with 14 bases between. The CDR3 extends over 15 amino acids. CDR3: CASTLDRPNTGELFF. In DNA, the CDR3 is TGTGCCAGCACTCTAGACAGGCCCAACACCGGGGAGCTGTTTTTT.

V and J are TRBV6-5 and TRBJ2-2, with 8 bases identical to TRBD2. Germline V lookup: CDR1 MNHEY, CDR2 SVGAGI. The CDR3 is 15 residues long. Losses at the gene ends were 8 bases for V and 1 base for J; bases not matched to a gene: 6. CDR3 bases: TGTGCCAGCCGGTCCCGGGAGGGGAACACCGGGGAGCTGTTTTTT. Its protein is CASRSREGNTGELFF.

The chain is built from TRBV28 and TRBJ2-3; D gene uncertain. The CDR3 has 14 amino acids. The germline CDR1 and CDR2 sequences are MDHEN and SYDVKM. Deletions cut 7 bases from V and 8 bases from J, with 19 bases between. Written as DNA, the CDR3 is TGTGCCAGCATTAAAAGTTCCGGCGGAAGTACGCAGTATTTT. As protein: CASIKSSGGSTQYF.

The chain is built from TRBV2 and TRBJ2-2; maybe TRBD2 (6 bases). This CDR3 has 15 amino acids. The ends were cut back, 6 bases at V and 5 bases at J, with 16 bases in the middle. Germline V gene sequence: CDR1 SNHLY, CDR2 FYNNEI. CDR3 amino acids: CASSPTRKETGELFF. DNA of the CDR3: TGTGCCAGCAGCCCGACTAGGAAAGAAACCGGGGAGCTGTTTTTT.

V and J are TRBV5-4 and TRBJ2-1, with 8 bases aligning to TRBD2. With V trimmed by 2 bases and J by 4 bases, 5 bases remained unmatched. The CDR3 contains 15 residues. Per the germline V gene, CDR1 is SGHNT and CDR2 is YYREEE (reference sequence). The CDR3 is CASSLKREWYNEQFF. The CDR3 DNA follows: TGTGCCAGCAGCTTAAAGCGGGAGTGGTACAATGAGCAGTTCTTC.

This chain uses TRBV11-3 with TRBJ2-3; D ambiguous. V lost 5 bases and J 4 bases, leaving 13 bases between the germline ends. Germline V gives CDR1 SGHNT, CDR2 YENEEA. This CDR3 has 14 residues. The CDR3 region is CASSIGLSSDTQYF. The CDR3 DNA follows: TGTGCCAGCAGCATCGGTTTAAGTTCAGATACGCAGTATTTT.

CDR3 sequence (DNA): TGCAGCGTTGACAGCGGGGGACCCTACGAGCAGTACTTC. Its protein product is CSVDSGGPYEQYF. The chain employs TRBV29-1 and TRBJ2-7, with 8 bases fitting TRBD2. Germline V gives CDR1 SQVTM, CDR2 ANQGSEA. CDR3 length: 13 residues. The trim removed 3 bases at V and 2 bases at J, leaving 3 bases unmatched.

V is TRBV12-3 or TRBV12-4 and J is TRBJ1-2; D unclear. The V end was cut by 3 bases, the J end by 8 bases, with 10 bases between. This CDR3 has 12 residues. CDR3 protein: CASSFSVGGYTF. The CDR3 nucleotides read TGTGCCAGCAGTTTCTCGGTGGGCGGCTACACCTTC.

The chain recombines TRBV6-5 with TRBJ2-1; TRBD1 might be the D (6 bases). V gave up 6 bases and J gave up 8 bases, with 11 bases separating them. Germline CDR1 reads MNHEY; CDR2 reads SVGAGI. The CDR3 is 12 residues long. DNA for the CDR3: TGTGCCAGCAGATTATCAGGGGATGAGCAGTTCTTC. Encoded protein: CASRLSGDEQFF.

The chain carries TRBV4-1 and TRBJ2-3, with D unclear. The CDR3 has 14 amino acids. Germline values: CDR1 MGHRA, CDR2 YSYEKL. The V end lost 1 base, the J end lost 5 bases, and 10 bases lay between the germline ends. The CDR3 DNA reads as TGCGCCAGCAGCCAAGTCAACGCGAGAGATACGCAGTATTTT. Its translation: CASSQVNARDTQYF.

This clone was seen a few times. The chain couples TRBV5-4 to TRBJ2-6, with a weak D call TRBD2 (6 bases). Germline V gives CDR1 SGHNT, CDR2 YYREEE (reference sequence). The CDR3 contains 17 residues. V lost 2 bases and J 0 bases, leaving 12 bases between the germline ends. CDR3 residues: CASSFGGRSSGANVLTF. The DNA of the CDR3 is TGTGCCAGCAGCTTTGGGGGGAGAAGCTCTGGGGCCAACGTCCTGACTTTC.

This sequence joins TRBV6-5 and TRBJ1-1; D is unresolved. Looked up from germline, CDR1 is MNHEY and CDR2 is SVGAGI. This CDR3 spans 11 amino acids. V lost 7 bases to trimming and J lost 8 bases, with 11 bases between them. CDR3 sequence (DNA): TGTGCCAGCATCCTATACCGCGAAGCTTTCTTT. Translating it yields CASILYREAFF.

The chain joins TRBV21-1 to TRBJ2-7; the D segment call TRBD1 is taken from the table without a DNA check. TRBV21-1 is labeled a pseudogene. CDR3 size: 16 residues. CDR3 sequence reads: CASSKARGTASYEQYF. The CDR3 DNA reads as TGTGCCAGCAGCAAAGCGAGAGGGACAGCTTCCTACGAGCAGTACTTC.

This chain joins TRBV2 and TRBJ1-4; the D gene is possibly TRBD1 (5 bases). V lost 10 bases and J 3 bases, leaving 12 bases between the germline ends. CDR3 length: 13 residues. Looked up from germline, CDR1 is SNHLY and CDR2 is FYNNEI. CDR3 region: CATAGGSNEKLFF. CDR3 coding DNA: TGTGCCACTGCGGGGGGGTCTAATGAAAAACTGTTTTTT.

The J gene is TRBJ1-5, the V gene TRBV19; no reliable D call. The CDR3 consists of 14 residues. V lost 7 bases and J lost 4, with 14 bases in between. Germline CDR1 reads LNHDA; CDR2 reads SQIVND (reference sequence). For the CDR3, the DNA is TGTGCCAGTAAAGCCAGAGAGGGAAATCAGCCCCAGCATTTT. It is translated as CASKAREGNQPQHF.

The J gene is TRBJ2-5, the V gene TRBV28, with D possibly TRBD1 on 5 matching bases. The CDR3 extends over 13 amino acids. Germline assignment: CDR1 MDHEN and CDR2 SYDVKM. The ends were cut back, 2 bases at V and 5 bases at J, with 9 bases in the middle. The CDR3 DNA follows: TGTGCCAGCAGTTTACAAGGGGTCGAGACCCAGTACTTC. It codes for CASSLQGVETQYF. The full variable domain, with the rest looked up from reference TRBV28 and TRBJ2-5, is DVKVTQSSRYLVKRTGEKVFLECVQDMDHENMFWYRQDPGLGLRLIYFSYDVKMKEKGDIPEGYSVSREKKERFSLILESASTNQTSMYLCASSLQGVETQYFGPGTRLLVL.

This rearrangement joins TRBV9 to TRBJ2-7, with 7 bases matching TRBD1. The germline V gene encodes CDR1 SGDLS and CDR2 YYNGEE. With 0 bases clipped from V and 4 bases from J, the junction kept 10 bases outside the gene matches. The CDR3 loop spans 16 amino acids. The DNA for the CDR3 is TGTGCCAGCAGCGTAGCCCCCGACAGGGCGCTGTACGAGCAGTACTTC. Protein: CASSVAPDRALYEQYF.

This clone was seen a single time. This chain uses TRBV10-2 with TRBJ2-7; 8 positions match TRBD2. V lost 3 bases and J lost 4; bases outside the gene matches: 5. Germline V gene data show CDR1 as WSHSY and CDR2 as SAAADI. The CDR3 contains 14 residues. CDR3 nucleotide sequence: TGCGCCAGCAGTGAACTGGGACTAGTTTACGAGCAGTACTTC. Translated, it gives CASSELGLVYEQYF.

The rearrangement links TRBV18 to TRBJ1-1; a possible D gene is TRBD1 (5 bases). The CDR3 consists of 14 residues. Germline CDR1 is KGHSH and CDR2 is LQKENI. The V end was cut by 4 bases, the J end by 5 bases, with 14 bases between. DNA of the CDR3: TGTGCCAGCTCACAGCAGTGGGGGGGGACTGAAGCTTTCTTT. Protein: CASSQQWGGTEAFF.